Following are 28 T cell receptor beta chains from one sample sequenced in a study of CD8+ T cells in alopecia areata. Once RNA had been extracted, it was reverse transcribed into cDNA to act as the sequencing template. Repertoires were generated with immunoSEQ multiplex PCR, while TCRdb's copy carries only in-frame clones and drops some. Among 130,000 or so clones listed, roughly 55% were seen once. Sample treatment: oral pan-JAK inhibitor, 5-10 mg twice daily. The sample consisted of CD4+ T cells sorted from blood, taken at week 4, from a patient treated with tofacitinib. Source of these receptors: a human donor with alopecia areata.

The chain recombines TRBV5-1 with TRBJ2-3; D is possibly TRBD1 (5 bases). CDR1 SGHRS and CDR2 YFSETQ come from the germline V gene. V shed 1 base and J shed 2 bases, with 11 bases lying between them. The CDR3 consists of 15 residues. The CDR3 bases are TGCGCCAGCAGCTTGTACGGACAACCCACAGATACGCAGTATTTT. Translation: CASSLYGQPTDTQYF.

The chain recombines TRBV11-2 with TRBJ2-5; D may match TRBD1 or TRBD2 (5 bases each). This CDR3 has 13 amino acids. V was shortened by 5 bases and J by 4 bases, with 11 bases between the two germline ends. The germline gives CDR1 SGHAT, CDR2 FQNNGV. As DNA, the CDR3 is TGTGCCAGCAGCCCCGGGGCTGGAGAGACCCAGTACTTC. Amino acids: CASSPGAGETQYF.

The gene calls are TRBV5-1 and TRBJ2-1; D might be TRBD2 (6 bases). The CDR3 length is 15 residues. Deletions cut 3 bases from V and 6 bases from J, with 16 bases between. Germline CDR1 and CDR2: SGHRS and YFSETQ. The CDR3 spells CASSSTGTAFNEQFF. The DNA for the CDR3 is TGCGCCAGCAGCTCAACCGGGACTGCCTTCAATGAGCAGTTCTTC.

The gene calls are TRBV5-6 and TRBJ2-4; possible D gene TRBD2, 6 bases. The CDR3 runs to 17 residues. CDR1 SGHDT and CDR2 YYEEEE come from the germline V gene. The V and J ends lost 1 base and 0 bases respectively, with 14 bases between them. In DNA form, the CDR3 reads TGTGCCAGCAGCTTGCGGAGGGTGGCTCTAGCCAAAAACATTCAGTACTTC. It codes for CASSLRRVALAKNIQYF.

This chain joins TRBV15 and TRBJ1-5, with no clear D. The CDR3 consists of 13 residues. The germline CDR1 and CDR2 sequences are LNHNV and YYDKDF (reference sequence). Trimming removed 7 bases from V and 0 bases from J, with 7 bases in between. The CDR3 here is CATTERSNQPQHF. Here the CDR3 DNA reads TGTGCCACCACTGAACGTAGCAATCAGCCCCAGCATTTT.

The gene calls are TRBV27 and TRBJ2-5; the match to TRBD1 covers 7 bases. The CDR3 has 16 residues. V lost 5 bases, J lost 1 base, and 10 bases stayed unmatched. CDR1 is MNHEY and CDR2 is SMNVEV in the germline V gene (reference sequence). CDR3 loop: CASSTRRGNGQETQYF. The CDR3 nucleotides read TGTGCCAGCAGTACTCGCAGGGGGAACGGCCAAGAGACCCAGTACTTC.

This clone has just a few counts. CDR3 in DNA: TGTGCCTGGAGTGTTGGGGGAGGTCGTCAGCCCCAGCATTTT. Translated: CAWSVGGGRQPQHF. The chain has TRBV30 and TRBJ1-5, with a weak D call TRBD1 (5 bases). From germline, CDR1 is GTSNPN and CDR2 SVGIG (reference sequence). This CDR3 contains 14 residues. The ends were cut back, 0 bases at V and 6 bases at J, with 12 bases in the middle. The whole variable domain, filled in from reference TRBV30 and TRBJ1-5, reads SQTIHQWPATLVQPVGSPLSLECTVEGTSNPNLYWYRQAAGRGLQLLFYSVGIGQISSEVPQNLSASRPQDRQFILSSKKLLLSDSGFYLCAWSVGGGRQPQHFGDGTRLSIL.

The chain recombines TRBV15 with TRBJ2-6; D unresolved. Trimming stripped 6 bases from V and 3 bases from J, with 9 bases between. This CDR3 has 14 amino acids. Per germline, CDR1 LNHNV and CDR2 YYDKDF (reference sequence). Here the CDR3 DNA reads TGTGCCACCAGTTCACGGGTTGGGGCCAACGTCCTGACTTTC. Translation: CATSSRVGANVLTF. Complete variable domain (other parts from reference TRBV15 and TRBJ2-6): DAMVIQNPRYQVTQFGKPVTLSCSQTLNHNVMYWYQQKSSQAPKLLFHYYDKDFNNEADTPDNFQSRRPNTSFCFLDIRSPGLGDTAMYLCATSSRVGANVLTFGAGSRLTVL.

The V and J genes are TRBV25-1 and TRBJ2-3; TRBD1 agrees at 8 bases. The CDR3 covers 15 residues. Unmatched junction bases numbered 1, after V lost 2 bases and J lost 0 bases. The germline V gene has CDR1 MGHDK and CDR2 SYGVNS. CDR3 coding DNA: TGTGCCAGCAGTGAAAGACAGGGGAGCACAGATACGCAGTATTTT. This encodes CASSERQGSTDTQYF.

J is TRBJ1-2 and V is TRBV5-6; D remains unclear. Trimming took off 1 base at V and 4 bases at J, with 11 bases between the two ends. This CDR3 has 14 residues. Germline V gene lookup returns CDR1 SGHDT and CDR2 YYEEEE. The CDR3 here is CASSLSWPAYGYTF. The CDR3 region has the DNA TGTGCCAGCAGCTTGTCGTGGCCAGCCTATGGCTACACCTTC.

This sequence joins TRBV28 and TRBJ1-2, with 7 nucleotides matching TRBD1. The CDR3 is 14 residues long. Trimming cost V 6 bases and J 4 bases; bases outside gene matches: 8. Germline values: CDR1 MDHEN, CDR2 SYDVKM. CDR3 bases: TGTGCCAGCAGACGACAGGGCTTGGCCTATGGCTACACCTTC. It codes for CASRRQGLAYGYTF.

This clone occurred once. The chain employs TRBV2 and TRBJ1-5; no clear D gene. Germline V gene lookup returns CDR1 SNHLY and CDR2 FYNNEI. CDR3 size: 13 residues. Trimming took 6 bases from V and 4 from J, leaving 10 bases between them. In DNA form, the CDR3 reads TGTGCCAGCAGCCGGACGGGGAATCAGCCCCAGCATTTT. This encodes CASSRTGNQPQHF.

This chain links TRBV30 with TRBJ1-4, with D perhaps matching TRBD1 (5 bases). The CDR3 is made up of 12 amino acids. Germline V gene data show CDR1 as GTSNPN and CDR2 as SVGIG (reference sequence). The V end lost 3 bases, the J end lost 8 bases, and 10 bases lay between the germline ends. The CDR3 protein is CAWSQGEEKLFF. CDR3 coding DNA: TGTGCCTGGAGCCAGGGTGAGGAAAAACTGTTTTTT.

The chain combines TRBV4-3 with TRBJ2-5; D is possibly TRBD1 or TRBD2 (5 bases each). Trimming cost V 1 base and J 7 bases, with 10 bases left between them. Per germline, CDR1 LGHNA and CDR2 YSLEER. CDR3 length: 13 amino acids. CDR3 in amino acids: CASSQVRDATQYF. The CDR3 DNA reads TGCGCCAGCAGCCAAGTACGGGACGCGACCCAGTACTTC.

In this sample, this clone is medium-sized. This rearrangement joins TRBV7-2 to TRBJ2-4; D gene uncertain. CDR1 and CDR2 from the germline V gene are SGHTA and FQGNSA. Trimming shortened V by 2 bases and J by 9 bases, and 11 bases separated the two germline ends. There are 13 residues in the CDR3. CDR3 coding DNA: TGTGCCAGCAGCTTACAGAATGGGCGCATTCAGTACTTC. It specifies CASSLQNGRIQYF.

CDR3 DNA sequence: TGCGCCAGCAGCACCAGGACAGGGGGCACTGGGGCCAACGTCCTGACTTTC. This encodes CASSTRTGGTGANVLTF. The chain combines TRBV5-1 with TRBJ2-6; 11 bases agree with TRBD1. Germline CDR1 is SGHRS and CDR2 is YFSETQ. The CDR3 is 17 amino acids. V shed 4 bases and J 2 bases; nucleotides not matched to a gene: 5.

V gene TRBV5-6 combines with J gene TRBJ2-6; D call uncertain. Germline V gene lookup returns CDR1 SGHDT and CDR2 YYEEEE. Deletions cut 2 bases from V and 3 bases from J, with 0 bases between. This CDR3 is 12 amino acids long. The CDR3 DNA follows: TGTGCCAGCAGCTTTGGGGCCAACGTCCTGACTTTC. Its protein is CASSFGANVLTF.

The V and J genes are TRBV7-2 and TRBJ2-1; tentative D call: TRBD2 (6 bases). There are 14 residues in the CDR3. CDR1 is SGHTA, CDR2 FQGNSA, per germline. V gave up 2 bases and J gave up 8 bases, with 13 bases separating them. As DNA, the CDR3 is TGTGCCAGCAGCTTAAGGCGGGGAGGTCATGAGCAGTTCTTC. It specifies CASSLRRGGHEQFF.

This clone turned up a few times. This chain links TRBV10-3 with TRBJ2-5; 7 nucleotides align to TRBD1. With V trimmed by 2 bases and J by 5 bases, 5 bases remained unmatched. The CDR3 is made up of 14 amino acids. The V gene's germline CDR1 is ENHRY and CDR2 SYGVKD. The CDR3 region is CAISETGVTETQYF. In DNA, the CDR3 is TGTGCCATCAGTGAGACAGGGGTTACGGAGACCCAGTACTTC.

The gene calls are TRBV5-1 and TRBJ2-3; 8 bases are a match to TRBD2. There are 17 residues in the CDR3. Germline V CDR1 and CDR2: SGHRS, YFSETQ. The ends lost 1 base at V and 0 bases at J; junction bases unmatched: 7. This chain's CDR3 is CASSLMPGGASTDTQYF. The CDR3 nucleotides read TGCGCCAGCAGCTTGATGCCCGGGGGGGCTAGCACAGATACGCAGTATTTT.

The rearrangement joins TRBV2 to TRBJ2-6; D is ambiguous. The V and J ends lost 7 bases and 4 bases respectively, with 11 bases between them. The V gene's germline CDR1 is SNHLY and CDR2 FYNNEI. The CDR3 extends over 14 amino acids. CDR3 protein: CASKVEWGANVLTF. The DNA of the CDR3 is TGTGCCAGCAAGGTGGAGTGGGGGGCCAACGTCCTGACTTTC.

This clone was observed a handful of times. The chain links TRBV2 to TRBJ2-3; 10 nucleotides line up with TRBD2. Trimming removed 4 bases from V and 0 bases from J; junction bases left unmatched: 4. Germline loops: CDR1 SNHLY, CDR2 FYNNEI. The CDR3 length is 16 residues. Written as DNA, the CDR3 is TGTGCCAGCAGTGGAGTGACTAGCGGGAGCACAGATACGCAGTATTTT. Protein sequence: CASSGVTSGSTDTQYF.

The rearrangement uses TRBV4-3 and TRBJ1-1; no clear D gene. Germline CDR1 LGHNA, CDR2 YSLEER. There are 15 residues in the CDR3. V was pared by 0 bases and J by 4 bases, with 12 bases between. The CDR3 bases are TGCGCCAGCAGCCAAGATGGCACGGCGGGCACTGAAGCTTTCTTT. Its protein product is CASSQDGTAGTEAFF.

The V gene is TRBV30, the J gene TRBJ2-5; 7 bases align to TRBD1. The V and J ends lost 2 bases and 4 bases, in that order; junction bases with no gene match: 4. CDR3 size: 13 residues. Germline loops: CDR1 GTSNPN, CDR2 SVGIG (reference sequence). The CDR3 sequence is CAWSKGAGETQYF. CDR3 DNA sequence: TGTGCCTGGAGTAAGGGGGCTGGAGAGACCCAGTACTTC.

The chain combines TRBV29-1 with TRBJ1-5; D gene uncertain. There are 13 residues in the CDR3. V was clipped by 4 bases and J by 4 bases, with 11 bases between them. CDR1 is SQVTM, CDR2 ANQGSEA, per germline. CDR3 bases: TGCAGCGTTGTCATCGGTCTTAATCAGCCCCAGCATTTT. This encodes CSVVIGLNQPQHF.

The chain uses TRBV9 and TRBJ1-2; D may be TRBD1 (5 bases). CDR3 length: 16 amino acids. CDR1 SGDLS and CDR2 YYNGEE come from the germline V gene. Trimming took 6 bases from V and 3 from J, leaving 21 bases between them. This CDR3 reads CASTRVGTPGDYGYTF. CDR3 sequence (DNA): TGTGCCAGCACGAGAGTAGGGACTCCTGGGGACTATGGCTACACCTTC.

The chain carries TRBV30 and TRBJ1-2, with 10 bases identical to TRBD1. The CDR3 is made up of 14 amino acids. CDR1 is GTSNPN, CDR2 SVGIG, per germline (reference sequence). With V trimmed by 3 bases and J by 7 bases, 8 bases remained unmatched. The CDR3 reads CAWSDRTGGGGYTF. Written as DNA, the CDR3 is TGTGCCTGGAGCGACCGGACAGGGGGGGGTGGCTACACCTTC.

The chain couples TRBV9 to TRBJ2-7; D is undetermined. The V end was cut by 0 bases, the J end by 4 bases, with 11 bases between. The CDR3 runs to 14 residues. The germline V gene has CDR1 SGDLS and CDR2 YYNGEE. The CDR3, as DNA: TGTGCCAGCAGCGTAGATGCCAACGCATACGAGCAGTACTTC. This gives the protein CASSVDANAYEQYF. Full variable domain (rest looked up from reference TRBV9 and TRBJ2-7): DSGVTQTPKHLITATGQRVTLRCSPRSGDLSVYWYQQSLDQGLQFLIQYYNGEERAKGNILERFSAQQFPDLHSELNLSSLELGDSALYFCASSVDANAYEQYFGPGTRLTVT.